This passage covers 32 T cell receptor beta chains from one sample sequenced in a study of blood T cells in healthy people across ages. A J-beta primer mix and a sample-barcoded 5' primer were used in a second PCR of about 7 to 12 cycles. MiXCR was run by TCRdb on the 5' RACE reads, yielding one entry per CDR3 protein. The repertoire holds 1.5 million to 2 million distinct CDR3 sequences, with approximately 28% as singletons. The sample consisted of blood. Every receptor here comes from a woman in her thirties in good health.

This clonotype has more than one count but fewer than ten. The chain is built from TRBV5-5 and TRBJ1-1; no definite D call. Germline V gives CDR1 SGHKS, CDR2 YYEKEE (reference sequence). Trimming pared 0 bases from V and 4 bases from J, leaving 10 bases between. The CDR3 spans 14 residues. The CDR3 region has the DNA TGTGCCAGCAGCTTGGTGGTTTTGAGCACTGAAGCTTTCTTT. Its protein is CASSLVVLSTEAFF. Variable domain in full (rest from reference TRBV5-5 and TRBJ1-1): DAGVTQSPTHLIKTRGQQVTLRCSPISGHKSVSWYQQVLGQGPQFIFQYYEKEERGRGNFPDRFSARQFPNYSSELNVNALLLGDSALYLCASSLVVLSTEAFFGQGTRLTVV.

This sequence joins TRBV5-6 and TRBJ2-2; the D gene is possibly TRBD1 (5 bases). CDR1 is SGHDT, CDR2 YYEEEE, per germline. CDR3 length equals 16 residues. Trimming pared 4 bases from V and 1 base from J, leaving 14 bases between. The CDR3 DNA is TGTGCCAGCAGCCCACAGGTCGTCCTGAACACCGGGGAGCTGTTTTTT. Amino acids: CASSPQVVLNTGELFF.

The chain joins TRBV6-5 to TRBJ1-1; perhaps TRBD1 as D (6 bases). The germline V gene encodes CDR1 MNHEY and CDR2 SVGAGI. The CDR3 contains 16 residues. Trimming shortened V by 5 bases and J by 1 base, and 17 bases separated the two germline ends. The CDR3 spells CASSRAGETWNTEAFF. CDR3 bases: TGTGCCAGCAGTAGAGCAGGGGAAACCTGGAACACTGAAGCTTTCTTT.

This clonotype was seen ten or more times. The V gene is TRBV29-1, the J gene TRBJ2-1, with D possibly being TRBD1 or TRBD2 (5 bases each). Per germline, CDR1 SQVTM and CDR2 ANQGSEA. This CDR3 region has 12 residues. V lost 8 bases to trimming and J lost 4 bases, with 12 bases between them. CDR3 in amino acids: CSTGTGYNEQFF. In DNA form, the CDR3 reads TGCAGCACCGGGACGGGTTACAATGAGCAGTTCTTC.

About this clonotype: With a much larger clone just one base away, this may be a read error. This chain joins TRBV9 and TRBJ2-7, with 10 bases fitting TRBD1. Germline CDR1 reads SGDLS; CDR2 reads YYNGEE. The CDR3 consists of 15 residues. The CDR3 spells CTSSVQGQGHLEQYF. The CDR3 DNA follows: TGTACCAGCAGCGTCCAGGGACAGGGGCACCTCGAGCAGTACTTC. Using reference TRBV9 and TRBJ2-7 for the parts outside the CDR3, the full variable domain is DSGVTQTPKHLITATGQRVTLRCSPRSGDLSVYWYQQSLDQGLQFLIQYYNGEERAKGNILERFSAQQFPDLHSELNLSSLELGDSALYFCTSSVQGQGHLEQYFGPGTRLTVT.

This rearrangement joins TRBV2 to TRBJ1-1; 7 nucleotides line up with TRBD1. The CDR3 spans 13 residues. V shed 10 bases, J shed 5 bases, and the junction held 10 bases outside the gene matches. The germline V gene has CDR1 SNHLY and CDR2 FYNNEI. The CDR3 sequence: CANQRIRGTEAFF. In DNA, the CDR3 is TGTGCCAACCAACGAATCAGGGGGACTGAAGCTTTCTTT.

This clonotype was counted only a few times. This sequence joins TRBV3-1 and TRBJ2-1; 8 nucleotides align to TRBD2. With 1 base clipped from V and 6 bases from J, the junction kept 11 bases outside the gene matches. The CDR3 is 17 amino acids. Per germline, CDR1 LGHDT and CDR2 YNNKEL (reference sequence). Here the CDR3 DNA reads TGTGCCAGCAGCCAAGGCGGTACTAGCGGAGGAACCAATGAGCAGTTCTTC. Amino acid sequence: CASSQGGTSGGTNEQFF.

This clonotype was counted a few times. The chain links TRBV7-3 to TRBJ2-5; 7 bases agree with TRBD1. Germline V gives CDR1 SGHTA, CDR2 FQGTGA. J was trimmed by 11 bases and V by 5 bases; bases with no gene match: 14. The CDR3 runs 14 residues. The CDR3: CASSPTDRTHKQYF. The CDR3 nucleotides read TGTGCCAGCAGCCCCACGGACAGGACGCACAAGCAGTACTTC. The full variable domain, completed using reference TRBV7-3 and TRBJ2-5, is GAGVSQTPSNKVTEKGKYVELRCDPISGHTALYWYRQSLGQGPEFLIYFQGTGAADDSGLPNDRFFAVRPEGSVSTLKIQRTERGDSAVYLCASSPTDRTHKQYFGPGTRLLVL.

There are many counts of this clonotype. The chain is built from TRBV7-3 and TRBJ2-5; D ambiguous. The V gene's germline CDR1 is SGHTA and CDR2 FQGTGA. V lost 5 bases to trimming and J lost 5 bases, with 15 bases between them. The CDR3 sequence is 14 residues long. The CDR3 sequence: CASSRDGRLETQYF. The DNA for the CDR3 is TGTGCCAGCAGCAGAGACGGAAGATTGGAGACCCAGTACTTC.

A few counts support this clonotype. The CDR3 nucleotides read TGTGCCAGCAGCCGAGGAGCAGGGATGGTAAATAATTCACCCCTCCACTTT. Its translation is CASSRGAGMVNNSPLHF. This chain connects TRBV7-2 to TRBJ1-6, with D maybe TRBD1 (5 bases). This CDR3 contains 17 residues. The germline V gene encodes CDR1 SGHTA and CDR2 FQGNSA. The V gene lost 5 bases and the J gene lost 5 bases, with 19 bases spanning the gap.

The V call is TRBV7-8, the J call TRBJ1-2; no definite D call. V shed 5 bases and J shed 2 bases, with 18 bases lying between them. The CDR3 spans 16 residues. Per the germline V gene, CDR1 is SGHVS and CDR2 is FQNEAQ. The CDR3 DNA is TGTGCCAGCAGCCGCCGCCAGGCAGTCCTCAACTATGGCTACACCTTC. This translates into CASSRRQAVLNYGYTF.

The chain is built from TRBV14 and TRBJ2-5; D ambiguous. Germline V gene lookup returns CDR1 SGHDN and CDR2 FVKESK. V gave up 1 base and J gave up 1 base, with 7 bases separating them. The CDR3 covers 14 residues. The CDR3 DNA follows: TGTGCCAGCAGCCAAGCTACAGCCCAAGAGACCCAGTACTTC. It is translated as CASSQATAQETQYF.

This clonotype was found a few times. This chain connects TRBV12-3 or TRBV12-4 to TRBJ2-1; 9 nucleotides line up with TRBD2. V lost 7 bases, J lost 6 bases, and 4 bases stayed unmatched. There are 13 residues in the CDR3. CDR3 nucleotides: TGTGCCAGCAAGCGGGGGGTGGCCAATGAGCAGTTCTTC. This encodes CASKRGVANEQFF.

This clonotype was counted between two and nine times. This chain connects TRBV18 to TRBJ2-5; TRBD1 agrees at 8 bases. CDR1 is KGHSH, CDR2 LQKENI, per germline. With 1 base clipped from V and 11 bases from J, the junction kept 15 bases outside the gene matches. The CDR3 runs 16 residues. The CDR3 sequence: CASSPLQGQGPREQYF. For the CDR3, the DNA is TGTGCCAGCTCACCACTTCAAGGACAGGGCCCTCGAGAGCAGTACTTC. The whole variable domain, remainder taken from reference TRBV18 and TRBJ2-5, is NAGVMQNPRHLVRRRGQEARLRCSPMKGHSHVYWYRQLPEEGLKFMVYLQKENIIDESGMPKERFSAEFPKEGPSILRIQQVVRGDSAAYFCASSPLQGQGPREQYFGPGTRLLVL.

This clonotype was picked up a small number of times. This chain connects TRBV5-5 to TRBJ1-1; D ambiguous. The CDR3 spans 14 residues. Germline V gives CDR1 SGHKS, CDR2 YYEKEE (reference sequence). The ends were cut back, 0 bases at V and 1 base at J, with 7 bases in the middle. The CDR3 DNA reads TGTGCCAGCAGCTTGGGGGTTTGGAACACTGAAGCTTTCTTT. This encodes CASSLGVWNTEAFF.

The gene calls are TRBV9 and TRBJ2-1; D uncertain. This CDR3 contains 15 residues. With 2 bases removed from V and 2 bases from J, the gap between germline ends came to 11 bases. The germline gives CDR1 SGDLS, CDR2 YYNGEE. The CDR3 DNA is TGTGCCAGCAGCGTCGCCCCTGGCCCCTACAATGAGCAGTTCTTC. It is translated as CASSVAPGPYNEQFF.

This sequence joins TRBV12-3 or TRBV12-4 and TRBJ2-2; D perhaps matches TRBD1 (5 bases). V lost 3 bases and J lost 1, with 12 bases in between. This CDR3 has 16 amino acids. The CDR3 spells CASSLRNQGNTGELFF. The DNA of the CDR3 is TGTGCCAGCAGTTTGAGGAACCAGGGGAACACCGGGGAGCTGTTTTTT.

This clonotype appeared a few times. V and J are TRBV24-1 and TRBJ2-3; D possibly corresponds to TRBD2 (6 bases). CDR3 length: 14 amino acids. Germline lookup yields CDR1 KGHDR and CDR2 SFDVKD. V dropped 6 bases and J dropped 0 bases, with 9 bases sitting between them. The CDR3 here is CATSLSGSTDTQYF. In DNA form, the CDR3 reads TGTGCCACCAGTCTCAGCGGGAGCACAGATACGCAGTATTTT.

In this sample, this clonotype turned up many times. The chain combines TRBV28 with TRBJ2-7; 9 positions agree with TRBD1. The CDR3 runs 15 residues. V gave up 5 bases and J gave up 1 base; unmatched junction bases: 6. Germline CDR1 is MDHEN and CDR2 is SYDVKM. CDR3 nucleotide sequence: TGTGCCAGCAGTACCCGGGACAGGGCTTCCTACGAGCAGTACTTC. Translation: CASSTRDRASYEQYF.

This clonotype occurred a few times. The V call is TRBV6-5, the J call TRBJ2-1; 7 bases fit TRBD2. The CDR3 covers 14 residues. Germline CDR1 is MNHEY and CDR2 is SVGAGI. V was clipped by 5 bases and J by 5 bases; unmatched bases: 6. Written as DNA, the CDR3 is TGTGCCAGCAGTCGAGCGGGAAGGGACAATGAGCAGTTCTTC. This codes for CASSRAGRDNEQFF.

This clonotype was seen only a few times. The CDR3 sequence is CASGLGQTSEAFF. CDR3 DNA sequence: TGTGCTAGTGGTCTAGGACAGACCTCTGAAGCTTTCTTT. This chain links TRBV12-5 with TRBJ1-1; a possible D gene is TRBD1 (6 bases). Germline loops: CDR1 LGHNT, CDR2 FRNRAP. Trimming removed 5 bases at V and 6 bases at J, with 13 bases between. The CDR3 has 13 amino acids.

There are many counts of this clonotype. The rearrangement joins TRBV7-2 to TRBJ2-3; 7 bases line up with TRBD2. J lost 3 bases, V lost 4 bases, and 7 bases had no gene match. The CDR3 is made up of 15 amino acids. The V gene's germline CDR1 is SGHTA and CDR2 FQGNSA. The CDR3 coding sequence is TGTGCCAGCAGCTGGGGGGGAGTGAGAACAGATACGCAGTATTTT. It translates to CASSWGGVRTDTQYF.

This clonotype was seen more than once but under ten times. The V gene is TRBV14, the J gene TRBJ2-1; tentatively, D is TRBD2 (6 bases). V was cut by 1 base and J by 5 bases, with 18 bases left in between. The CDR3 is 17 amino acids. Germline CDR1 and CDR2: SGHDN and FVKESK. CDR3 nucleotides: TGTGCCAGCAGCCAAGGGGAGGAGACCCGAGGACACAATGAGCAGTTCTTC. The encoded protein is CASSQGEETRGHNEQFF.

V is TRBV5-5 and J is TRBJ2-7, with 7 positions matching TRBD2. The V segment lost 2 bases and the J segment 1 base; nucleotides outside the gene matches: 6. This CDR3 is 15 amino acids long. Germline V gene sequence: CDR1 SGHKS, CDR2 YYEKEE (reference sequence). DNA for the CDR3: TGTGCCAGCAGCTTAGGGATGGGAGGGTCCTACGAGCAGTACTTC. It is translated as CASSLGMGGSYEQYF. Based on the CDR3 plus reference TRBV5-5 and TRBJ2-7, the full variable domain is DAGVTQSPTHLIKTRGQQVTLRCSPISGHKSVSWYQQVLGQGPQFIFQYYEKEERGRGNFPDRFSARQFPNYSSELNVNALLLGDSALYLCASSLGMGGSYEQYFGPGTRLTVT.

This clonotype was observed a handful of times. Sequence at one end of the junction differs from germline and may be a read error. J is TRBJ2-7 and V is TRBV10-1; either TRBD1 or TRBD2 may supply D (5 bases each). The CDR3 spans 14 residues. CDR1 is WNHNN, CDR2 SYGVQD, per germline (reference sequence). CDR3 sequence: CASSGRVFGDEQDF. CDR3 bases: TGCGCCAGCAGTGGACGGGTATTTGGGGACGAGCAGGACTTC.

Concerning this clonotype: Given a much more abundant clone one base away, this may be a read error. The chain employs TRBV20-1 and TRBJ2-1, with 9 nucleotides matching TRBD2. Germline CDR1 is DFQATT and CDR2 is SNEGSKA (reference sequence). There are 15 residues in the CDR3. The CDR3 loop reads CSARDIAGVYNEQCF. The CDR3 DNA is TGCAGTGCTAGAGATATAGCGGGGGTCTACAATGAGCAGTGCTTC.

This clonotype was counted many times. This chain joins TRBV28 and TRBJ2-1; TRBD2 matches 13 bases. The CDR3 sequence is 17 residues long. Germline V gene lookup returns CDR1 MDHEN and CDR2 SYDVKM. With V trimmed by 5 bases and J by 7 bases, 11 bases remained unmatched. CDR3 sequence: CASSPVLAGGLRNEQFF. Written as DNA, the CDR3 is TGTGCCAGCAGTCCCGTACTAGCGGGGGGGCTCAGGAATGAGCAGTTCTTC.

This clonotype has ten or more counts. The chain has TRBV6-5 and TRBJ2-3; D ambiguous. V was pared by 2 bases and J by 7 bases, with 19 bases between. Germline CDR1 reads MNHEY; CDR2 reads SVGAGI. The CDR3 runs 16 residues. CDR3 loop: CASSYQAYSSINTQYF. The CDR3 region has the DNA TGTGCCAGCAGTTACCAGGCCTATTCATCGATCAATACGCAGTATTTT.

A note on this clonotype: The junction does not match germline at one end; this may be a read error. The chain carries TRBV3-1 and TRBJ2-5, with D perhaps matching TRBD1 (5 bases). Germline lookup yields CDR1 LGHDT and CDR2 YNNKEL (reference sequence). The CDR3 length is 14 residues. The CDR3 is CVSSQTKGLREQYF. In DNA form, the CDR3 reads TGTGTCAGCAGCCAAACTAAGGGGCTACGAGAGCAGTACTTC.

Concerning this clonotype: This may arise from a read error, as a much more abundant clone is one base away. The chain recombines TRBV5-1 with TRBJ2-1, with TRBD1 matching 8 bases. The closer fit of TRBJ2-7 to the DNA end suggests the J call may be wrong. This CDR3 is 15 amino acids long. From germline, CDR1 is SGHRS and CDR2 YFSETQ. The CDR3 region has the DNA TGCGCCAGCAGCTTGACCGGGACAGGTTACAATGAGCAGTACTTC. It encodes CASSLTGTGYNEQYF.

The chain joins TRBV3-1 to TRBJ2-7; perhaps TRBD2 as D (6 bases). The CDR3 is 16 residues long. Between the trimmed V and J ends, which lost 0 bases and 7 bases, there was a span of 19 bases. Germline-derived CDR1 and CDR2 are LGHDT and YNNKEL (reference sequence). The CDR3: CASSQEVIGRLHEQYF. The DNA for the CDR3 is TGTGCCAGCAGCCAAGAAGTAATCGGGAGACTCCATGAGCAGTACTTC.

This clonotype was picked up a small number of times. The chain links TRBV6-2 or TRBV6-3 to TRBJ2-1; perhaps TRBD2 as D (6 bases). The CDR3 consists of 16 residues. Germline CDR1 is MNHEY and CDR2 is SVGEGT. Trimming cost V 6 bases and J 3 bases, with 18 bases left between them. CDR3 DNA: TGTGCCAGCAGACTATTAGCGGAGGGTTACTACAATGAGCAGTTCTTC. Its translation is CASRLLAEGYYNEQFF.